A selection of T cell receptor beta chains follows, all from one sample in a study of blood T cell repertoires in COVID-19. Some clones are missing from TCRdb's copy, which holds only in-frame ones; the method was immunoSEQ multiplex PCR. The sample lists 100,000 to 150,000 clones; about four fifths were seen once. Sequenced input: peripheral blood. The source of these receptors is a woman aged 55-69 years with acute or convalescent COVID-19. CDR3s include the opening cysteine and the closing phenylalanine or tryptophan. The D gene is left open where the match is weak. Clone size, where shown, is once, few, many, or a class for clones that have expanded.

j_gene	abundance	d_gene	v_gene	CDR3aa	CDR3nt
TRBJ2-3	once	TRBD1	TRBV29-1	CSVQGGQGGTDTQYF	TGCAGCGTCCAGGGTGGACAGGGAGGCACAGATACGCAGTATTTT
TRBJ2-3	.	TRBD2	TRBV10-3	CAISPILAGDDTQYF	TGTGCCATCAGTCCTATACTAGCGGGGGATGATACGCAGTATTTT
TRBJ1-1	.	.	TRBV19	CASSIGRGVGEAFF	TGTGCCAGTAGTATTGGAAGGGGCGTTGGTGAAGCTTTCTTT
TRBJ2-3	.	TRBD1	TRBV9	CASSGQGISTDTQYF	TGTGCCAGCAGCGGACAGGGGATTAGCACAGATACGCAGTATTTT
TRBJ1-3	.	.	TRBV14	CASSPGTAGNTIYF	TGTGCCAGCAGCCCGGGGACTGCTGGAAACACCATATATTTT
TRBJ2-2	.	.	TRBV19	CASSRVPGELFF	TGTGCCAGTAGTAGAGTCCCCGGGGAGCTGTTTTTT
TRBJ1-4	.	.	TRBV2	CASSDGNRDEKLFF	TGTGCCAGCAGTGACGGGAACAGGGATGAAAAACTGTTTTTT
TRBJ1-2	.	.	TRBV5-6	CASSPLGGEGYTF	TGTGCCAGCAGCCCACTCGGAGGGGAAGGCTACACCTTC
TRBJ1-2	.	.	TRBV5-6	CAIPDILRNTF	TGTGCCATCCCGGACATTCTTCGCAACACCTTC
TRBJ1-2	.	TRBD1	TRBV5-6	CASSSLSGQGRGYTF	TGTGCCAGCAGCTCCCTATCGGGACAGGGACGCGGCTACACCTTC
TRBJ1-2	.	.	TRBV15	CATSRDQDGYTF	TGTGCCACCAGCAGAGATCAGGATGGCTACACCTTC
TRBJ1-6	.	.	TRBV6-5	CASSYETDSPLHF	TGTGCCAGCAGTTATGAAACGGATTCACCCCTCCACTTT
TRBJ2-2	.	.	TRBV5-1	CASSSGAAAGELFF	TGCGCCAGCAGCTCTGGGGCGGCGGCCGGGGAGCTGTTTTTT
TRBJ2-5	.	.	TRBV6-6	CASSLGAAKTQYF	TGTGCCAGCAGTTTGGGGGCGGCGAAGACCCAGTACTTC
TRBJ2-5	.	TRBD2	TRBV7-6	CASSLRAGGTQETQYF	TGTGCCAGCAGCCTCCGGGCGGGGGGGACCCAAGAGACCCAGTACTTC
TRBJ1-4	.	.	TRBV4-2	CASSQGEGVGEKLFF	TGTGCCAGCAGCCAAGGGGAAGGGGTCGGTGAAAAACTGTTTTTT
TRBJ1-2	.	.	TRBV24-1	CATSAPEPDMNGYTF	TGTGCCACCAGTGCTCCGGAACCGGACATGAATGGCTACACCTTC
TRBJ1-5	.	.	TRBV9	CASSVGAGNQPQHF	TGTGCCAGCAGCGTAGGGGCAGGGAATCAGCCCCAGCATTTT
TRBJ1-3	.	.	TRBV29-1	CSVVFKGTSSGNTIYF	TGCAGCGTTGTGTTTAAAGGGACAAGCTCTGGAAACACCATATATTTT
TRBJ1-5	.	TRBD1	TRBV18	CASSPGAGQGPNQPQHF	TGTGCCAGCTCACCGGGTGCGGGACAGGGTCCCAATCAGCCCCAGCATTTT
TRBJ1-2	.	.	TRBV10-3	CAISPDSINGYTF	TGTGCCATCAGCCCCGACAGTATAAACGGCTACACCTTC
TRBJ1-1	.	TRBD1	TRBV27	CASSWDSSNTEAFF	TGTGCCAGCAGTTGGGACAGCTCGAACACTGAAGCTTTCTTT
TRBJ2-1	.	TRBD1	TRBV3-1/TRBV3-2	CASSPTGGYNEQFF	TGTGCCAGCAGCCCGACAGGGGGCTACAATGAGCAGTTCTTC
TRBJ2-3	.	TRBD1	TRBV5-1	CASSLGQGPRDTQYF	TGCGCCAGCAGCTTGGGACAGGGGCCTAGGGATACGCAGTATTTT
TRBJ1-5	.	.	TRBV6-5	CASSYSDQPQHF	TGTGCCAGCAGTTATTCCGATCAGCCCCAGCATTTT
TRBJ2-3	.	TRBD1	TRBV18	CASSPPGTGATDTQYF	TGTGCCAGCTCACCACCAGGGACAGGGGCCACAGATACGCAGTATTTT
TRBJ1-2	.	.	TRBV6-5	CASSYELNYGYTF	TGTGCCAGCAGTTACGAACTGAACTATGGCTACACCTTC
TRBJ1-5	.	TRBD1	TRBV2	CASSGGTGRNQPQHF	TGTGCCAGCAGTGGCGGGACAGGCCGGAATCAGCCCCAGCATTTT
TRBJ1-2	.	.	TRBV10-3	CAIRADLLTVYGYTF	TGTGCCATCAGAGCGGACCTCCTCACTGTCTATGGCTACACCTTC
TRBJ1-2	.	TRBD1	TRBV5-1	CASSLGQGSTYGYTF	TGCGCCAGCAGCCTGGGACAGGGATCAACCTATGGCTACACCTTC
TRBJ2-1	.	TRBD2	TRBV5-1	CASSTGLVYNEQFF	TGCGCCAGCAGTACCGGACTAGTCTACAATGAGCAGTTCTTC
TRBJ2-3	.	TRBD1	TRBV7-3	CASSLGRGNTDTQYF	TGTGCCAGCAGCTTAGGCAGGGGGAACACAGATACGCAGTATTTT
TRBJ2-6	.	.	TRBV2	CASRGSGANVLTF	TGTGCCAGCCGGGGGTCTGGGGCCAACGTCCTGACTTTC
TRBJ1-1	.	.	TRBV7-2	CASSRGRNTEAFF	TGTGCCAGCAGCCGAGGGCGGAACACTGAAGCTTTCTTT
TRBJ1-2	few	TRBD1	TRBV19	CASSPRGQGYGYTF	TGTGCCAGTAGCCCCCGTGGACAGGGTTATGGCTACACCTTC
TRBJ1-1	.	.	TRBV5-1	CASSLEGPIRGAFF	TGCGCCAGCAGCTTAGAAGGCCCTATTAGGGGAGCTTTCTTT
TRBJ2-1	.	TRBD2	TRBV25-1	CASGGLEGNEQFF	TGTGCCAGCGGGGGACTAGAGGGCAATGAGCAGTTCTTC
TRBJ1-4	.	TRBD1	TRBV24-1	CATSDPYTGGSEKLFF	TGTGCCACCAGTGATCCCTATACAGGGGGATCTGAAAAACTGTTTTTT
TRBJ1-4	.	.	TRBV12-3/TRBV12-4	CASSPQVGEKLFF	TGTGCCAGCAGTCCTCAGGTTGGCGAAAAACTGTTTTTT
TRBJ1-2	.	TRBD1	TRBV7-9	CASSVRDRVAYGYTF	TGTGCCAGCAGCGTCCGGGACAGGGTCGCCTATGGCTACACCTTC
TRBJ2-5	.	.	TRBV27	CASSLTPYTKETQYF	TGTGCCAGCAGTTTAACTCCTTATACCAAAGAGACCCAGTACTTC
TRBJ1-1	.	.	TRBV19	CASSIAIGNTEAFF	TGTGCCAGTAGTATAGCCATCGGTAACACTGAAGCTTTCTTT
TRBJ2-5	.	TRBD2	TRBV4-1	CASSQGSGGTYQETQYF	TGCGCCAGCAGCCAAGGTAGCGGGGGGACCTACCAAGAGACCCAGTACTTC
TRBJ1-2	.	TRBD1	TRBV6-6	CASTRRGTGVDFNGYTF	TGTGCCAGCACTCGAAGGGGGACAGGGGTGGATTTTAATGGCTACACCTTC
TRBJ1-1	.	.	TRBV5-1	CASSGGQTNTEAFF	TGCGCCAGCAGTGGCGGACAGACGAACACTGAAGCTTTCTTT
TRBJ2-3	once	.	TRBV3-1/TRBV3-2	CASSPGYGLRGYTQYF	TGTGCCAGCAGCCCTGGGTATGGTCTCCGGGGGTATACGCAGTATTTT
TRBJ1-1	.	.	TRBV27	CASSLGRGTEAFF	TGTGCCAGCAGCTTAGGTCGGGGGACTGAAGCTTTCTTT
TRBJ1-1	.	TRBD1	TRBV19	CASAPTHRGSTEAFF	TGTGCCAGTGCTCCCACCCACAGGGGGTCCACTGAAGCTTTCTTT
TRBJ2-1	once	TRBD2	TRBV5-4	CASSFSGGGNEQFF	TGTGCCAGCAGCTTTAGCGGGGGTGGAAATGAGCAGTTCTTC
TRBJ2-5	.	.	TRBV3-1/TRBV3-2	CASSQDMRGETQYF	TGTGCCAGCAGCCAAGATATGAGGGGGGAGACCCAGTACTTC
TRBJ1-2	.	.	TRBV12-3/TRBV12-4	CASTITGGGGYTF	TGTGCCAGCACCATAACTGGTGGTGGTGGCTACACCTTC